Listed below are T cell receptor beta chains from one sample, sequenced in a study of blood T cells in healthy people across ages. TCRdb re-called the 5' RACE reads through MiXCR, storing one row per CDR3 protein. The sample yields about 2 million distinct CDR3 sequences, just under 50% seen once. Sequenced material: blood. The receptors stem from a woman aged 40 to 50 in good health. Both conserved end residues are trimmed from each CDR3. Each record gives: J gene, V gene, D gene, CDR3 protein. D genes are given only for firm matches.

TRBJ2-7,TRBV4-1,.,ASSQYVSGSASFEQY
TRBJ2-6,TRBV6-1,TRBD1,VSSHTGQGVYAGANVLT
TRBJ1-1,TRBV6-4,.,ASSAGGWDTEAF
TRBJ2-3,TRBV7-2,TRBD1,ASSLDRGNTDTQY
TRBJ2-1,TRBV7-2,TRBD2,ASSFSGVAYNEQF
TRBJ1-2,TRBV20-1,TRBD1,SAPDRGTNYGYT
TRBJ2-7,TRBV29-1,.,SVGSYEQY
TRBJ1-1,TRBV4-1,.,ASSQVPGVNTEAF
TRBJ1-1,TRBV5-1,.,ASTSGSYTEAF
TRBJ2-1,TRBV27,.,ASSFDRYNEQF
TRBJ2-7,TRBV7-2,TRBD2,ASSLAGGGAASYEQY
TRBJ1-1,TRBV6-2/TRBV6-3,.,ASSLEEWTTEAF
TRBJ2-7,TRBV3-1,.,ASSHLTAYEQY
TRBJ2-7,TRBV3-1,.,ASSQGDIVYEQY
TRBJ2-3,TRBV29-1,.,SVSGAGGTDTQY
TRBJ2-3,TRBV6-1,TRBD2,ASSDPTSGGGDTQY
TRBJ1-2,TRBV20-1,TRBD1,RPGQGTEEGYT
TRBJ2-7,TRBV5-1,.,ASKQGAGATYEQY
.,TRBV7-2,TRBD2,ASSLALAGPYNEQY
TRBJ2-7,TRBV20-1,.,SARDLMTGASSYEQY
TRBJ2-2,TRBV20-1,.,SARDYWGTANTGELF
TRBJ2-5,TRBV9,.,ASNSPVEETQY
TRBJ2-1,TRBV7-9,.,ASRYGSVDLNEQF
TRBJ2-1,TRBV4-3,.,ASSQGGGAFYNEQF
TRBJ2-5,TRBV20-1,TRBD2,SARGGAGVQQTQY
TRBJ2-7,TRBV24-1,.,ATSAPCDLDYEQY
TRBJ2-7,TRBV20-1,.,SARDSGVGYEQY
TRBJ2-6,TRBV29-1,.,SVGVLSSGANVLT
TRBJ1-2,TRBV20-1,.,SASREDYGYT
.,TRBV6-2/TRBV6-3,.,ASSYQPAGVSEQY
TRBJ2-7,TRBV9,TRBD2,ASSVESGGPSYEQY
TRBJ1-2,TRBV7-6,.,ASSSRQGLNYGYT
TRBJ1-1,TRBV28,.,ASSLASRLVNTEAF
TRBJ1-4,TRBV9,.,ASSVDQQGGEKLF
TRBJ1-2,TRBV7-2,TRBD1,ASSLGQTHGYT
TRBJ2-1,TRBV6-5,.,ATRFPPNEQF
TRBJ2-5,TRBV15,TRBD2,ATSRAGTSGETQY
TRBJ2-4,TRBV2,TRBD2,ASNPSGLAKNIQY
TRBJ1-2,TRBV24-1,.,ATSDGTPLLGGGYT
TRBJ2-7,TRBV10-3,.,AISPGGSSYEQY
TRBJ2-7,TRBV20-1,TRBD2,SASRRTSGSYEQY
TRBJ2-3,TRBV7-9,TRBD2,ASSLAGLSSTDTQY
TRBJ1-5,TRBV6-6,.,ASSYGNRSNQPQH
.,TRBV18,TRBD2,ASSPTGTSGGLETQY
TRBJ2-3,TRBV4-1,.,ASSPQGGIIDTQY
TRBJ2-5,TRBV7-2,TRBD2,ASSLAGTSGKETQY
TRBJ2-1,TRBV6-4,TRBD2,ASSKNAGGRNEQF
TRBJ2-7,TRBV7-9,.,ASSFSTTGSEQY
TRBJ2-1,TRBV20-1,TRBD2,SAPPGTSGGNEQF
TRBJ2-7,TRBV12-3/TRBV12-4,TRBD2,ASSFPLAGGLEKYEQY
TRBJ2-5,TRBV10-2,.,ATGWGRRETQY
TRBJ2-3,TRBV28,.,ASNGGATDTQY
TRBJ2-1,TRBV24-1,.,ATSDLSSEGSYNEQF